This T cell receptor (beta chain) was captured in a study of shared clonotypes between healthy human individuals. At the level of the study: CD8 memory received one plate per donor, CD8 naive two, CD4 memory three and CD4 naive three.

This clone was recorded a few times. Using immunoSEQ multiplex PCR, the repertoire was profiled, and TCRdb retains in-frame clones only, with some absent. The sample carries 2,100,000 or so clones, approximately 94% recorded once. Healthy HIV-negative adults with no recent acute infections or vaccinations were recruited as donors. The germline V gene encodes CDR1 KGHSH and CDR2 LQKENI. This CDR3 is 18 amino acids long. V was pared by 2 bases and J by 4 bases, with 13 bases of the junction left unmatched. The sequencing input was naive CD4+ T cells sorted from blood. Described subset: CD45RA+ positively selected. The receptor was isolated from a man between 18 and 35 years old in good health. The J gene is TRBJ1-5, the V gene TRBV18, with TRBD1 matching over 8 bases. CDR3 region: CASSPSPFGDRPNQPQHF. The CDR3 nucleotides are TGTGCCAGCTCACCATCCCCTTTTGGGGACAGGCCGAATCAGCCCCAGCATTTT.